The subject of this entry is one TCR beta chain. Germline V CDR1 and CDR2: SGHRS, YFSETQ. The CDR3 covers 15 residues. Deletions cut 5 bases from V and 2 bases from J, with 11 bases between. This specimen belongs to a study of blood T cell repertoires in COVID-19. Background on the study: Donors in the United States, Italy and Spain gave samples during acute or convalescent COVID-19. From T cells, B-cell-depleted T cells, or PBMCs came the material, which was cDNA or gDNA.

Sequencing used immunoSEQ multiplex PCR; TCRdb keeps in-frame clones, though not all of them. The profile covers some 320,000 clones, with 89% appearing a single time and approximately 4.7% taken by the ten largest. Categorization into cohorts depended on clinical history that participants reported. This sequence was found in a man aged 60 to 75 who had recovered from COVID-19. Material for sequencing was PBMCs or T cells enriched from blood (not recorded which). V is TRBV5-1 and J is TRBJ1-6; maybe TRBD1 (6 bases). The CDR3 bases are TGCGCCAGCAGTCCAACAGGGACCTATAATTCACCCCTCCACTTT. Translated: CASSPTGTYNSPLHF. Drawing the rest from reference TRBV5-1 and TRBJ1-6, the complete variable domain is KAGVTQTPRYLIKTRGQQVTLSCSPISGHRSVSWYQQTPGQGLQFLFEYFSETQRNKGNFPGRFSGRQFSNSRSEMNVSTLELGDSALYLCASSPTGTYNSPLHFGNGTRLTVT.